One sample yielded the 32 T cell receptor beta chains listed below, sequenced in a study of response to subunit inactivated influenza vaccine. TCRdb independently ran MiXCR on the RT-PCR reads; one entry per CDR3 protein. Found here are roughly 190,000 distinct CDR3 sequences, over 13% of them singletons; the top ten hold roughly 24%. The sample in question was CD8+ T cells sorted from PBMCs, obtained approximately 5 days after vaccination. The receptors were sampled from a man aged 45-65 years who received an inactivated influenza vaccine.

This clonotype was seen a handful of times. The chain recombines TRBV7-6 with TRBJ2-2; 8 nucleotides agree with TRBD1. Trimming cost V 3 bases and J 3 bases; bases outside gene matches: 9. Per the germline V gene, CDR1 is SGHVS and CDR2 is FNYEAQ. The CDR3 is 17 residues long. CDR3 loop: CASSFSVDRDDTGELFF. The CDR3 DNA reads TGTGCCAGCAGCTTTAGTGTGGACAGGGATGACACCGGGGAGCTGTTTTTT.

This clonotype turned up a few times. The chain carries TRBV28 and TRBJ2-5, with D unresolved. Germline values: CDR1 MDHEN, CDR2 SYDVKM. Trimming shortened V by 8 bases and J by 1 base, and 11 bases separated the two germline ends. This CDR3 has 13 residues. The CDR3 here is CASGSDIQETQYF. The CDR3 nucleotides are TGTGCCAGCGGCTCAGATATCCAAGAGACCCAGTACTTC. The full variable domain, completed using reference TRBV28 and TRBJ2-5, is DVKVTQSSRYLVKRTGEKVFLECVQDMDHENMFWYRQDPGLGLRLIYFSYDVKMKEKGDIPEGYSVSREKKERFSLILESASTNQTSMYLCASGSDIQETQYFGPGTRLLVL.

The rearrangement uses TRBV7-2 and TRBJ2-3; D is possibly TRBD1 (5 bases). Germline V gene data show CDR1 as SGHTA and CDR2 as FQGNSA. The CDR3 runs to 16 residues. The V end lost 4 bases, the J end lost 1 base, and 15 bases lay between the germline ends. Here the CDR3 reads CASSSIKPRGTDTQYF. CDR3 bases: TGTGCCAGCAGCTCCATAAAACCCAGGGGCACAGATACGCAGTATTTT.

The chain links TRBV7-9 to TRBJ2-3, with D tentatively TRBD1 or TRBD2 (5 bases each). Germline V gene lookup returns CDR1 SEHNR and CDR2 FQNEAQ (reference sequence). CDR3 length: 15 amino acids. The V gene lost 5 bases and the J gene lost 2 bases, with 14 bases spanning the gap. This chain's CDR3 is CASSMTAEITDTQYF. The DNA for the CDR3 is TGTGCCAGCAGCATGACAGCGGAGATCACAGATACGCAGTATTTT.

The chain uses TRBV6-5 and TRBJ2-1; 8 bases align to TRBD2. In germline, CDR1 is MNHEY, CDR2 SVGAGI. Trimming cost V 6 bases and J 1 base; bases outside gene matches: 5. There are 15 residues in the CDR3. CDR3 sequence reads: CASSPGRGSYNEQFF. The DNA for the CDR3 is TGTGCCAGCAGCCCCGGGAGGGGGTCCTACAATGAGCAGTTCTTC.

This sequence joins TRBV19 and TRBJ1-5; D is unresolved. This CDR3 spans 15 amino acids. Germline CDR1 and CDR2: LNHDA and SQIVND (reference sequence). V was clipped by 3 bases and J by 0 bases, with 9 bases between them. The CDR3 loop reads CASSIILNSNQPQHF. CDR3 bases: TGTGCCAGTAGTATCATCCTAAATAGCAATCAGCCCCAGCATTTT.

This clonotype was counted a few times. The chain uses TRBV20-1 and TRBJ2-7; D perhaps matches TRBD1 (5 bases). Per germline, CDR1 DFQATT and CDR2 SNEGSKA (reference sequence). This CDR3 is 12 amino acids long. V lost 2 bases to trimming and J lost 3 bases, with 8 bases between them. The CDR3 region is CSARQGNYEQYF. Written as DNA, the CDR3 is TGCAGTGCTAGACAGGGTAACTACGAGCAGTACTTC.

This clonotype was detected ten times or more. The chain uses TRBV11-1 and TRBJ2-6; 15 nucleotides match TRBD2. The germline V gene encodes CDR1 SGHAT and CDR2 FQDESV (reference sequence). There are 20 residues in the CDR3. V lost 5 bases, J lost 0 bases, and 8 bases stayed unmatched. CDR3 region: CASSTGLAGGPGSGANVLTF. Written as DNA, the CDR3 is TGTGCCAGCAGCACTGGACTAGCGGGAGGGCCAGGCTCTGGGGCCAACGTCCTGACTTTC.

This clonotype was counted only a few times. The chain employs TRBV6-1 and TRBJ2-1; 10 nucleotides agree with TRBD2. This CDR3 contains 14 residues. The J segment lost 7 bases and the V segment lost 6 bases, leaving 6 bases of the junction unmatched. The germline V gene encodes CDR1 MNHNS and CDR2 SASEGT. As DNA, the CDR3 is TGTGCCAGCAGGGTAGCGGGGGGCCCGAATGAGCAGTTCTTC. This translates into CASRVAGGPNEQFF.

The sample holds one count of this clonotype. The rearrangement joins TRBV9 to TRBJ2-7; perhaps TRBD1 as D (5 bases). With 0 bases removed from V and 2 bases from J, the gap between germline ends came to 9 bases. Looked up from germline, CDR1 is SGDLS and CDR2 is YYNGEE. This CDR3 contains 14 residues. CDR3 protein: CASSVEGSTYEQYF. The CDR3 bases are TGTGCCAGCAGCGTAGAGGGGTCAACCTACGAGCAGTACTTC.

This clonotype was counted only a few times. The V gene is TRBV12-3 or TRBV12-4, the J gene TRBJ1-2; 7 bases agree with TRBD1. This CDR3 is 13 amino acids long. V trimming: 3 bases; J trimming: 4 bases; junction bases outside the gene matches: 2. The CDR3 loop reads CASSFGQAYGYTF. In DNA form, the CDR3 reads TGTGCCAGCAGTTTCGGACAGGCCTATGGCTACACCTTC.

The chain carries TRBV6-2 or TRBV6-3 and TRBJ1-1; unclear D gene. Germline V gene data show CDR1 as MNHEY and CDR2 as SVGEGT. The V end was cut by 8 bases, the J end by 0 bases, with 10 bases between. CDR3 length: 13 amino acids. The CDR3 coding sequence is TGTGCCAGCCAGGAAACCATGAACACTGAAGCTTTCTTT. Protein product: CASQETMNTEAFF.

The chain recombines TRBV7-9 with TRBJ2-3; 11 nucleotides match TRBD2. V lost 7 bases and J lost 8; bases outside the gene matches: 8. Germline V CDR1 and CDR2: SEHNR, FQNEAQ (reference sequence). The CDR3 is 14 amino acids. The CDR3, as DNA: TGTGCCAGCATCACTAGCGGGAGTGTTGGTACGCAGTATTTT. It translates to CASITSGSVGTQYF.

Only a few counts were recorded for this clonotype. The J gene is TRBJ1-4, the V gene TRBV5-1; TRBD1 matches 8 bases. The length of the CDR3 is 16 residues. V shed 4 bases and J 0 bases; nucleotides not matched to a gene: 5. Germline CDR1 SGHRS, CDR2 YFSETQ. CDR3 amino acids: CASSALTGATNEKLFF. The CDR3 nucleotides are TGCGCCAGCAGCGCCCTGACAGGGGCAACTAATGAAAAACTGTTTTTT.

This clonotype occurred a few times. The chain uses TRBV6-2 or TRBV6-3 and TRBJ2-1; 8 nucleotides line up with TRBD1. There are 17 residues in the CDR3. Germline-derived CDR1 and CDR2 are MNHEY and SVGEGT. The V gene end was trimmed by 2 bases and the J gene end by 5 bases; junction bases not matched to a gene: 11. The CDR3 DNA follows: TGTGCCAGCAGTTACCCGCAGATCAGGGGGCCCCACAATGAGCAGTTCTTC. Encoded protein: CASSYPQIRGPHNEQFF.

This clonotype was observed at least ten times. The chain combines TRBV27 with TRBJ2-1; D call uncertain. The V end lost 6 bases, the J end lost 4 bases, and 10 bases lay between the germline ends. Germline-derived CDR1 and CDR2 are MNHEY and SMNVEV (reference sequence). This CDR3 contains 13 residues. CDR3 DNA: TGTGCCAGCAGCATGACTGAATACAATGAGCAGTTCTTC. Protein: CASSMTEYNEQFF.

This rearrangement joins TRBV28 to TRBJ2-1; TRBD1 matches at 8 bases. Per the germline V gene, CDR1 is MDHEN and CDR2 is SYDVKM. This CDR3 spans 14 amino acids. V shed 3 bases, J shed 6 bases, and the junction held 4 bases outside the gene matches. CDR3 region: CASSLTGVGNEQFF. The CDR3 DNA is TGTGCCAGCAGTTTGACAGGGGTAGGCAATGAGCAGTTCTTC.

The rearrangement links TRBV20-1 to TRBJ2-7; unclear D gene. V was cut by 0 bases and J by 0 bases, with 9 bases left in between. CDR1 is DFQATT and CDR2 is SNEGSKA in the germline V gene (reference sequence). The CDR3 is 14 amino acids. The CDR3 loop reads CSAREPLSSYEQYF. In nucleotides, the CDR3 is TGCAGTGCTAGAGAGCCCCTTAGCTCCTACGAGCAGTACTTC.

This clonotype has just a few counts. This chain joins TRBV15 and TRBJ1-1, with no clear D. V lost 3 bases, J lost 2 bases, and 16 bases lay in between. Looked up from germline, CDR1 is LNHNV and CDR2 is YYDKDF (reference sequence). The CDR3 extends over 16 amino acids. CDR3 coding DNA: TGTGCCACCAGCAGGGAAGTGGTTTGGGCTAACACTGAAGCTTTCTTT. Its translation: CATSREVVWANTEAFF.

The V and J genes are TRBV20-1 and TRBJ2-1; 10 bases map to TRBD1. Germline V gene sequence: CDR1 DFQATT, CDR2 SNEGSKA (reference sequence). The V and J ends lost 3 bases and 7 bases, in that order; junction bases with no gene match: 12. This CDR3 has 16 residues. The CDR3 nucleotides read TGCAGTGCTAGCCTTCTTGACAGGGGGCTTGTGAATGAGCAGTTCTTC. Translation: CSASLLDRGLVNEQFF.

The sample holds many counts of this clonotype. The chain recombines TRBV4-3 with TRBJ2-3; no clear D. Looked up from germline, CDR1 is LGHNA and CDR2 is YSLEER. The length of the CDR3 is 14 residues. V was cut by 0 bases and J by 0 bases, with 4 bases left in between. DNA for the CDR3: TGCGCCAGCAGCCAAGACAGGAGCACAGATACGCAGTATTTT. Protein product: CASSQDRSTDTQYF.

This chain links TRBV4-3 with TRBJ2-7; weak D call: TRBD2 (5 bases). Trimming stripped 3 bases from V and 0 bases from J, with 12 bases between. The CDR3 extends over 15 amino acids. Germline V gene data show CDR1 as LGHNA and CDR2 as YSLEER. The CDR3 loop reads CASSQAEGHSYEQYF. The CDR3 DNA is TGCGCCAGCAGCCAGGCCGAGGGCCACTCCTACGAGCAGTACTTC.

This clonotype was observed a few times. The rearrangement uses TRBV20-1 and TRBJ1-3; tentatively, D is TRBD1 (5 bases). Per germline, CDR1 DFQATT and CDR2 SNEGSKA (reference sequence). Trimming removed 6 bases from V and 0 bases from J, with 9 bases in between. This CDR3 region has 13 residues. CDR3 loop: CSARDYSGNTIYF. The CDR3 DNA reads as TGCAGTGCCAGGGACTACTCTGGAAACACCATATATTTT.

This clonotype occurred many times. The CDR3 protein is CSVPGGRGQNTEAFF. The CDR3 DNA reads TGCAGCGTCCCCGGGGGCAGAGGCCAGAACACTGAAGCTTTCTTT. This chain connects TRBV29-1 to TRBJ1-1; tentatively, D is TRBD1 (6 bases). Germline assignment: CDR1 SQVTM and CDR2 ANQGSEA. This CDR3 comprises 15 residues. V was pared by 6 bases and J by 1 base, with 18 bases between.

This clonotype was seen only a few times. V usage is TRBV4-2 and J usage is TRBJ2-7, with TRBD1 matching over 7 bases. Germline CDR1 reads LGHNA; CDR2 reads YNFKEQ. V trimming: 6 bases; J trimming: 0 bases; junction bases outside the gene matches: 8. The CDR3 length is 15 residues. The CDR3 nucleotides are TGTGCCAGCAGTACGGACAGGACCGTCTCCTACGAGCAGTACTTC. It yields the protein CASSTDRTVSYEQYF.

The gene calls are TRBV7-3 and TRBJ2-3; possibly TRBD1 for D (5 bases). V was cut by 6 bases and J by 1 base, with 14 bases left in between. CDR3 length: 15 amino acids. Germline CDR1 SGHTA, CDR2 FQGTGA. The CDR3: CASSIGVLGTDTQYF. The CDR3, as DNA: TGTGCCAGCAGTATAGGGGTCTTGGGCACAGATACGCAGTATTTT. Full variable domain (rest looked up from reference TRBV7-3 and TRBJ2-3): GAGVSQTPSNKVTEKGKYVELRCDPISGHTALYWYRQSLGQGPEFLIYFQGTGAADDSGLPNDRFFAVRPEGSVSTLKIQRTERGDSAVYLCASSIGVLGTDTQYFGPGTRLTVL.

Only a few counts were recorded for this clonotype. The genes are TRBV4-2 and TRBJ2-1; 10 nucleotides agree with TRBD2. The CDR3 runs to 15 residues. V shed 4 bases and J 5 bases; nucleotides not matched to a gene: 5. CDR1 and CDR2 (germline): LGHNA, YNFKEQ. CDR3 DNA: TGTGCCAGCAGCCCGCGAGGACTAGCGGACAATGAGCAGTTCTTC. Amino acid sequence: CASSPRGLADNEQFF.

This clonotype has a count of ten or more. This chain connects TRBV12-3 or TRBV12-4 to TRBJ1-2; 8 positions agree with TRBD1. This CDR3 is built from 16 residues. Trimming took 5 bases from V and 7 from J; bases not matched to a gene: 15. The CDR3 reads CASSPSRTGGKVGYTF. CDR3 in DNA: TGTGCCAGCAGTCCCTCGCGAACAGGGGGGAAAGTTGGCTACACCTTC.

This clonotype appeared a few times. The chain links TRBV6-5 to TRBJ1-2; D unclear. Germline V gene sequence: CDR1 MNHEY, CDR2 SVGAGI. The CDR3 runs to 18 residues. V was clipped by 1 base and J by 7 bases, with 25 bases between them. In DNA form, the CDR3 reads TGTGCCAGCAGTTACTTACTGGTCGAGGGAAGTGACCTCTTTGGCTACACCTTC. Its protein product is CASSYLLVEGSDLFGYTF.

The gene calls are TRBV5-1 and TRBJ2-7, with D perhaps matching TRBD1 (6 bases). Looked up from germline, CDR1 is SGHRS and CDR2 is YFSETQ. V lost 3 bases to trimming and J lost 5 bases, with 24 bases between them. The CDR3 is made up of 17 amino acids. In nucleotides, the CDR3 is TGCGCCAGCAGCTCAATCGGGGCAGGGGCACAACTCGACGAGCAGTACTTC. Its translation is CASSSIGAGAQLDEQYF.

The table lists this clonotype with a few counts. This chain connects TRBV7-9 to TRBJ2-1, with D hard to call. The CDR3 is 12 amino acids. The germline V and J ends were trimmed by 0 bases and 6 bases, with 3 bases remaining between them. Germline V gene sequence: CDR1 SEHNR, CDR2 FQNEAQ (reference sequence). CDR3 sequence (DNA): TGTGCCAGCAGCTTAGCTCGCAATGAGCAGTTCTTC. It yields the protein CASSLARNEQFF.

This clonotype was observed a handful of times. This chain links TRBV10-2 with TRBJ2-7; D is tentatively TRBD1 or TRBD2 (6 bases each). V gave up 1 base and J gave up 2 bases, with 9 bases separating them. Germline CDR1 WSHSY, CDR2 SAAADI. The CDR3 loop spans 14 amino acids. The CDR3 DNA reads as TGCGCCAGCAGTGAGTTGGGGGGCCCCTACGAGCAGTACTTC. Its protein product is CASSELGGPYEQYF.